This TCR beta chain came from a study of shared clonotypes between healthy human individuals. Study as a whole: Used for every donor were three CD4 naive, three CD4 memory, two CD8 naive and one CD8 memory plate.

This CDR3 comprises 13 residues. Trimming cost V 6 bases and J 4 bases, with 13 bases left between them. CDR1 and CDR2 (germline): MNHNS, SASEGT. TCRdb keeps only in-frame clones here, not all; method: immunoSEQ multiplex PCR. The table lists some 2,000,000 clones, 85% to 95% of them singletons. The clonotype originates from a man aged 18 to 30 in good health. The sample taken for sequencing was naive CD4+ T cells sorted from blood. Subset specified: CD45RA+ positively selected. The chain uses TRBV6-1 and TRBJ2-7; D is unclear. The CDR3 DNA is TGTGCCAGCAGCCGTAACCTCTTATACGAGCAGTACTTC. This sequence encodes CASSRNLLYEQYF.